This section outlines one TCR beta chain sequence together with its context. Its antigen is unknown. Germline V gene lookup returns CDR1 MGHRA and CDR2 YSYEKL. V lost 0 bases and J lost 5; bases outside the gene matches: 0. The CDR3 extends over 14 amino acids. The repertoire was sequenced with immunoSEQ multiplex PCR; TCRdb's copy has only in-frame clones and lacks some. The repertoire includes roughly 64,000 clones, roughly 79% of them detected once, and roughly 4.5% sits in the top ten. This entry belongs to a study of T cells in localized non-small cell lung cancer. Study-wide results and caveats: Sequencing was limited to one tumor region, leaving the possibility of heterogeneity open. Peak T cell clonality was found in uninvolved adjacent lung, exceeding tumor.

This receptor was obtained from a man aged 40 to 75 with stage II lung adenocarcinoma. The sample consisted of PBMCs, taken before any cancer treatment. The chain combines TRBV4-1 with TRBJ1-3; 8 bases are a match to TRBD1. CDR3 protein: CASSQDRGRNTIYF. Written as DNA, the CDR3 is TGCGCCAGCAGCCAAGACAGGGGGCGAAACACCATATATTTT.